This T cell receptor (beta chain) was documented in a study of blood T cells in healthy people across ages. Study-wide results and caveats: Estimates of diversity drawn from one million T cells were considered underestimates.

Together with a sample-barcoded 5' primer, a J-beta primer mix was included in a second PCR lasting about 7 to 11 cycles. One entry per CDR3 protein results from TCRdb running MiXCR on the 5' RACE reads. The sample yields some 930,000 distinct CDR3 sequences, roughly 29% seen once. This CDR3 has 13 residues. Germline V gene sequence: CDR1 SGHTA, CDR2 FQGNSA. V shed 5 bases, J shed 13 bases, and the junction held 9 bases outside the gene matches. A note on this clonotype: Antigen unknown.

Healthy individuals of Caucasian origin from Russia, aged about 6 to 90, served as donors. Each sample yielded at least 5.5 micrograms of PBMC total RNA. These data were likewise used in another study, on T cells of mothers and their children. Per that paper: The overlap seen between related mothers and children slightly exceeded that of unrelated pairs, though not significantly.

The sample taken for sequencing was blood. The V and J genes are TRBV7-2 and TRBJ2-4, with 9 bases identical to TRBD1. The sequence was collected from a woman aged 35 to 49 in good health. CDR3 sequence (DNA): TGTGCCAGCAGCCTCCGGGACAGGGACGTGCAGTACTTC. This encodes CASSLRDRDVQYF.